Sequencing of this TCR beta chain was carried out in a study of immune evolution from preneoplasia to lung adenocarcinoma. Study-wide results and limits: From normal lung to invasive adenocarcinoma, top clone frequencies appeared to decrease.

A note on this clone: What it recognizes is unknown.

Between the mid-2010s and the late 2010s, patients underwent resection in Japan or China. Trimming removed 5 bases at V and 6 bases at J, with 20 bases between. The CDR3 has 15 amino acids. Germline loops: CDR1 MDHEN, CDR2 SYDVKM. TCRdb's table, derived via immunoSEQ multiplex PCR, lists solely in-frame clones and lacks some. The repertoire consists of 12,000 to 15,000 clones, with roughly 80% occurring once and the leading ten covering almost 3%. The clonotype originates from a person aged 55 to 79 with lung adenocarcinoma. This chain links TRBV28 with TRBJ2-7, with D perhaps matching TRBD1 or TRBD2 (5 bases each). Sample: FFPE minimally invasive lung adenocarcinoma tissue. The CDR3 reads CASSPPGTGVGEQYF. CDR3 nucleotides: TGTGCCAGCAGTCCACCCGGGACGGGTGTAGGCGAGCAGTACTTC. The full variable domain, in which reference TRBV28 and TRBJ2-7 provide the parts outside the CDR3, is DVKVTQSSRYLVKRTGEKVFLECVQDMDHENMFWYRQDPGLGLRLIYFSYDVKMKEKGDIPEGYSVSREKKERFSLILESASTNQTSMYLCASSPPGTGVGEQYFGPGTRLTVT.